The T cell receptor (beta chain) described here comes from a study of neurological immune-mediated disorders. General study points: One related-CDR3 cluster, found by phylogenetic grouping, held repertoires of 18 of 34 multiple sclerosis patients and is a possible signature. With the multiple sclerosis repertoire cluster, neither clinical nor MRI features showed any association.

TCRdb independently ran MiXCR on the 5' RACE reads; one entry per CDR3 protein. Among tens of thousands of distinct CDR3 sequences listed, 4% were seen once. The V segment lost 3 bases and the J segment 7 bases; nucleotides outside the gene matches: 12. The CDR3 contains 15 residues. Per the germline V gene, CDR1 is DFQATT and CDR2 is SNEGSKA (reference sequence). This clonotype was observed at least ten times. Its antigen is still unknown. Sorted libraries came from about a million CD4+ or CD8+ T cells. Sequencing input: CD4+ T cells from blood. This clonotype was obtained from a woman between 35 and 50 years old with multiple sclerosis. V and J are TRBV20-1 and TRBJ2-7; 10 bases are a match to TRBD1. In nucleotides, the CDR3 is TGCAGTGCTAGCTGGCGGACAGGGGGTTCGGGGGAGCAGTACTTC. Encoded protein: CSASWRTGGSGEQYF.